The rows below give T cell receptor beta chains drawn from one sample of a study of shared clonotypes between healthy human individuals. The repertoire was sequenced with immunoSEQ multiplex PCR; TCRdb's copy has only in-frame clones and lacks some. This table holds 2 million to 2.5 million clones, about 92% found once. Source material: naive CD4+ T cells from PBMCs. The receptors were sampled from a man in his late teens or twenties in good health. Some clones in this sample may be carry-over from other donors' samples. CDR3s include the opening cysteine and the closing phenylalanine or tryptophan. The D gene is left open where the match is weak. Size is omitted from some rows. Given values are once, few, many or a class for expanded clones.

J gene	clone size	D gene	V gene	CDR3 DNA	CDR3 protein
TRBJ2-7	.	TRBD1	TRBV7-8	TGTGCCAGCAGTCACGGGACAGGGCGCTACGAGCAGTACTTC	CASSHGTGRYEQYF
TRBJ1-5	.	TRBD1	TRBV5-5	TGTGCCAGCAGCTGGGAACCGGGACAGGGGACTCAGCCCCAGCATTTT	CASSWEPGQGTQPQHF
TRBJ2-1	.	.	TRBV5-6	TGTGCCAGCAGCTTCCGGGACATCGTGGGCAATGAGCAGTTCTTC	CASSFRDIVGNEQFF
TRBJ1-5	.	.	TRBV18	TGTGCCAGCTCATCAGGCAGTCTCAGCAATCAGCCCCAGCATTTT	CASSSGSLSNQPQHF
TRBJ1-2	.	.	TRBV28	TGTGCCAGCGCGCCTAAGGTGGGGGGTAGAAACAACTATGGCTACACCTTC	CASAPKVGGRNNYGYTF
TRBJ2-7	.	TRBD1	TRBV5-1	TGCGCCAGCAGCCCCGGGACAGGAAGTTACGAGCAGTACTTC	CASSPGTGSYEQYF
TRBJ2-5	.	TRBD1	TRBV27	TGTGCCAGCAGTTCCGGGGACAGGGGGCAAGAGACCCAGTACTTC	CASSSGDRGQETQYF
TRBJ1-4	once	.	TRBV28	TGTGCCAGCAGTTTGGGGGCGCCCGGAGAAAAACTGTTTTTT	CASSLGAPGEKLFF
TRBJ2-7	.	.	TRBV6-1	TGTGCCAGCAGTGAACAAGTGAGGGCCCTCGGCGAGCAGTACTTC	CASSEQVRALGEQYF
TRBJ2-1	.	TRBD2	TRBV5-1	TGCGCCAGCAGCAAATTAGCGGGCTCCTACAATGAGCAGTTCTTC	CASSKLAGSYNEQFF
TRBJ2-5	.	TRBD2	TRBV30	TGTGCCTGGAGTAGGAGTAGCGGGAGTGGTGAGACCCAGTACTTC	CAWSRSSGSGETQYF
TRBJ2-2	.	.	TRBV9	TGTGCCAGCAGCCCCACAAGTGAGTCCGGGGAGCTGTTTTTT	CASSPTSESGELFF
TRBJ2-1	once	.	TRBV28	TGTGCCAGCAGTTTGGGTCCAGCCCAGTTCTTC	CASSLGPAQFF
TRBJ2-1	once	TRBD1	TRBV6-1	TGTGCCAGCAGTGAACTGGGACAGGGGCCGAGCTCCTACAATGAGCAGTTCTTC	CASSELGQGPSSYNEQFF
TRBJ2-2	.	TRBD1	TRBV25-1	TGTGCCAGCAGTGAATGGAGACAGGGGAACACCGGGGAGCTGTTTTTT	CASSEWRQGNTGELFF
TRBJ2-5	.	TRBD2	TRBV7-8	TGTGCCAGCAGCTTAGCTAGCGGGAGGCGCGGGGAGACCCAGTACTTC	CASSLASGRRGETQYF
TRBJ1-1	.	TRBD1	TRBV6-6	TGTGCCAGCAGTTCCACCGGGACAGGGCATGAGGCTGAAGCTTTCTTT	CASSSTGTGHEAEAFF
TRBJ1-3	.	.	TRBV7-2	TGTGCCAGCAGCTCCCCTCCTAAGGCCCCATATTTT	CASSSPPKAPYF
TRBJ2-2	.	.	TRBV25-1	TGTGCCAGCAGTGAATACGGGGGACGACTTACCGGGGAGCTGTTTTTT	CASSEYGGRLTGELFF
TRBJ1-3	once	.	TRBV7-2	TGTGCCAGCAGCTTAATGCGGACAACGTCTGGAAACACCATATATTTT	CASSLMRTTSGNTIYF
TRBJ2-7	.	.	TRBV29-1	TGCAGCGCCCGGGGCTCCTACGAGCAGTACTTC	CSARGSYEQYF
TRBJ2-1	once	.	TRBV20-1	TGCAGTGCTAGTCGGCACAATGAGCAGTTCTTC	CSASRHNEQFF
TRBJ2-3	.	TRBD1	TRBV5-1	TGCGCCAGCACCTTTGGACAGGGTTCCACAGATACGCAGTATTTT	CASTFGQGSTDTQYF
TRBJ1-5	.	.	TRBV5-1	TGCGCCAGCAGCTTGGGCGACAAAAATCAGCCCCAGCATTTT	CASSLGDKNQPQHF
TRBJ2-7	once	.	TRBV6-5	TGTGCCAGCAGTTACGGGGGGCGCCGGTACTTC	CASSYGGRRYF
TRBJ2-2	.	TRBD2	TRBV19	TGTGCCAGTAGTATTGCCAGCGGGAGGGCCAACGGGGAGCTGTTTTTT	CASSIASGRANGELFF
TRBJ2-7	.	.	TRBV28	TGTGCCAGCAGCCTGGACCAAAACTACGAGCAGTACTTC	CASSLDQNYEQYF
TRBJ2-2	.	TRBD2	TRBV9	TGTGCCAGCACCCAACAAGGACTAGCGGCGAACACCGGGGAGCTGTTTTTT	CASTQQGLAANTGELFF
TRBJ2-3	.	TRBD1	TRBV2	TGTGCCAGCAGCCTGGACAGGGTCCCAGATACGCAGTATTTT	CASSLDRVPDTQYF
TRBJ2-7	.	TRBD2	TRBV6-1	TGTGCCAGCAACCCTAGCGGGCTGGTCTACGAGCAGTACTTC	CASNPSGLVYEQYF
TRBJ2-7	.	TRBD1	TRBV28	TGTGCCAGCAGTTCTACCGGGACAGGGCGCCCCTACGAGCAGTACTTC	CASSSTGTGRPYEQYF
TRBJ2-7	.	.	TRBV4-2	TGTGCCAGCAGCCAATCGTCTTGGTCATCGTACGAGCAGTACTTC	CASSQSSWSSYEQYF
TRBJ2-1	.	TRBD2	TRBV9	TGTGCCAGCAGCGTAGGTTCTTGGAGACTAGCGGGAGGGTACAATGAGCAGTTCTTC	CASSVGSWRLAGGYNEQFF
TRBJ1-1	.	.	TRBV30	TGTGCCTGGAGGGGGGGGTTCCACACTGAAGCTTTCTTT	CAWRGGFHTEAFF
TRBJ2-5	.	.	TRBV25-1	TGTGCCAGCAGTGACTCTACAGCCCAAGAGACCCAGTACTTC	CASSDSTAQETQYF
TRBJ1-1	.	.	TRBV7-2	TGTGCCAGCAGCCCGAGCTGGGGTGCCACTGAAGCTTTCTTT	CASSPSWGATEAFF
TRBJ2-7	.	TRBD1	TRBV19	TGTGCCAGTAGACCGCGGGACAGGGGGCGAGGCGAGCAGTACTTC	CASRPRDRGRGEQYF
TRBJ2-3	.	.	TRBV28	TGTGCCAGCAGCACTCCTGACGGCACAGATACGCAGTATTTT	CASSTPDGTDTQYF
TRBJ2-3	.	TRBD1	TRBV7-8	TGTGCCAGCAGCCCGCGGACAGGGGGTATCACAGATACGCAGTATTTT	CASSPRTGGITDTQYF
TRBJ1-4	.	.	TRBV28	TGTGCCAGCAGCCCCCCAGCCCAGTTT	CASSPPAQF
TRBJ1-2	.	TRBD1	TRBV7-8	TGTGCCAGCAGCCCGGACAGGGTCTATGGCTACACCTTC	CASSPDRVYGYTF
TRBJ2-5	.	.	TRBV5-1	TGCGCCAGTACGTCCGGGGCCCCAAGGGAGACCCAGTACTTC	CASTSGAPRETQYF